This T cell receptor beta chain comes out of a study of prognosis after radiotherapy for stage I lung cancer. Germline V CDR1 and CDR2: SEHNR, FQNEAQ (reference sequence). This CDR3 is 16 amino acids long. The study amplified the TCR beta CDR3 region from genomic DNA. This amplification was carried out by two rounds of multiplex PCR. For every TRBV and TRBJ gene, a specific primer was used in first-round PCR. In TCRdb, the multiplex PCR reads were re-called with MiXCR into one record per CDR3 protein. In the table there are around 23,000 distinct CDR3 sequences, more than 40% of which are singletons. On this clonotype itself: This likely stems from a read error, as it lies one base from a far larger clone.

Sequenced here: PBMCs, sampled before or after stereotactic body radiation therapy (not recorded which). The V and J genes are TRBV7-9 and TRBJ2-1; 12 bases are shared with TRBD2. The source is a donor older than 45 with non-small cell lung cancer. The DNA for the CDR3 is TGTGCCAGCAGCGACCGGACTAGCGGGACCCACAATGAGCAGTTATTC. Residues: CASSDRTSGTHNEQLF. Based on the CDR3 plus reference TRBV7-9 and TRBJ2-1, the full variable domain is DTGVSQNPRHKITKRGQNVTFRCDPISEHNRLYWYRQTLGQGPEFLTYFQNEAQLEKSRLLSDRFSAERPKGSFSTLEIQRTEQGDSAMYLCASSDRTSGTHNEQLFGPGTRLTVL.